This TCR beta chain is from a study of breast tumors, draining lymph nodes, adjacent tissues. Study observations and caveats: Data fit most tumor T cells coming from lymph node, expanding in tumor. That most tumor T cells come from lymph nodes remained unproven.

TCRdb called the multiplex PCR reads again in MiXCR, with one record for every CDR3 protein. This table holds 100,000 to 150,000 distinct CDR3 sequences, 20% to 25% found once. Breast cancer patients provided tissue from their axillary draining lymph nodes. This clonotype has a handful of counts. Antigen unknown. The CDR3 loop spans 18 amino acids. The ends lost 3 bases at V and 4 bases at J; junction bases unmatched: 12. Germline V CDR1 and CDR2: LGHNT, FRNRAP. Sequenced material: axillary lymph node tissue. The TCR was taken from a female donor with breast cancer. Some clones in this sample may be carry-over from other donors' samples. The chain couples TRBV12-5 to TRBJ2-2; 9 bases align to TRBD1. The DNA for the CDR3 is TGTGCTAGTGGTTTAACGACAGGGGGGACGTTAGGCACCGGGGAGCTGTTTTTT. Translation: CASGLTTGGTLGTGELFF.